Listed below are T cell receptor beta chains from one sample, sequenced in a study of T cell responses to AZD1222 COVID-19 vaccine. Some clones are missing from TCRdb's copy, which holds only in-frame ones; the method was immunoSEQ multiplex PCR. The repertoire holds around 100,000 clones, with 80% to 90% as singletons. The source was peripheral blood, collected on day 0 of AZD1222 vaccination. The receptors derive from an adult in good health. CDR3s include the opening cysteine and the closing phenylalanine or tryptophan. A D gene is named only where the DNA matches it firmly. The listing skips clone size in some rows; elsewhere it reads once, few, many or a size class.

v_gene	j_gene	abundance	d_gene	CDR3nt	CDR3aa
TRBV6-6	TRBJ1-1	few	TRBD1	TGTGCCAGCAGCTCCGCCGGACAGGATGGTAACACTGAAGCTTTCTTT	CASSSAGQDGNTEAFF
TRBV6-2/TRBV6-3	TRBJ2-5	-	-	TGTGCCAGCAGTTACTTTTGGGTTGAGACCCAGTACTTC	CASSYFWVETQYF
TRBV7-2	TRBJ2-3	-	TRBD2	TGTGCCAGCAGCTCTAGCGGGGGGGCCCCAGCGGATACGCAGTATTTT	CASSSSGGAPADTQYF
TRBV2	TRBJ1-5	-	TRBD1	TGTGCCAGCAGCGTAGACAGGGTAAGCAATCAGCCCCAGCATTTT	CASSVDRVSNQPQHF
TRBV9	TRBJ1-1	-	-	TGTGCCAGCAGCGTATCAAATCCGGGACCCACGGGGACTGAAGCTTTCTTT	CASSVSNPGPTGTEAFF
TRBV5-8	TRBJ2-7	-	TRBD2	TGTGCCAGCAGTTGGGGTACTAGCGGGTCCACCTACGAGCAGTACTTC	CASSWGTSGSTYEQYF
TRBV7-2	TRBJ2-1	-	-	TGTGCCAGCAGCCTCCAAGGGGGTGGTGAGCAGTTCTTC	CASSLQGGGEQFF
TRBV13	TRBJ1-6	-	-	TGTGCCAGCAGCTTAGGGGGAGACAATTCACCCCTCCACTTT	CASSLGGDNSPLHF
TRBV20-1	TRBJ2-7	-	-	TGCAGTGCTAGAGACAACTACGAGCAGTACTTC	CSARDNYEQYF
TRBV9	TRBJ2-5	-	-	TGTGCCAGCAGCGTAGATAAGTCCCGAGGGACCCAGTACTTC	CASSVDKSRGTQYF
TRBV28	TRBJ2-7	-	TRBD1	TGTGCCAGCAGTCCTAGACAGGGGTCCCCCTACGAGCAGTACTTC	CASSPRQGSPYEQYF